These 8 T cell receptor beta chains share one sample of origin, sequenced in a study of shared clonotypes between healthy human individuals. Using immunoSEQ multiplex PCR, the repertoire was profiled, and TCRdb retains in-frame clones only, with some absent. In the table there are roughly 2.1 million clones, roughly 91% of which are singletons. The naive CD8 subset, CD45RO-negative cells positively selected for CCR7, excluded terminally differentiated effector memory CD45RA+ cells. The sequencing sample was made of naive CD8+ T cells from PBMCs. Every receptor here comes from a man aged 18 to 29 in good health. Some clones in this sample may be carry-over from other donors' samples.

The chain couples TRBV7-8 to TRBJ2-2; 7 bases agree with TRBD2. Germline CDR1 SGHVS, CDR2 FQNEAQ. The CDR3 has 15 residues. V lost 5 bases and J lost 5; bases outside the gene matches: 8. The CDR3 loop is CASSRGSFPTGELFF. CDR3 bases: TGTGCCAGCAGCCGCGGGAGTTTCCCAACCGGGGAGCTGTTTTTT.

The V and J genes are TRBV2 and TRBJ2-7; D assignment may be TRBD1 or TRBD2 (5 bases each). Germline V gene lookup returns CDR1 SNHLY and CDR2 FYNNEI. Trimming removed 7 bases from V and 0 bases from J, with 10 bases in between. The CDR3 sequence is 13 residues long. CDR3: CASTAGSSYEQYF. DNA for the CDR3: TGTGCCAGCACGGCAGGGAGCTCCTACGAGCAGTACTTC.

The chain combines TRBV4-1 with TRBJ1-1; D possibly corresponds to TRBD1 (6 bases). The CDR3 has 15 amino acids. The V gene lost 7 bases and the J gene lost 2 bases, with 17 bases spanning the gap. Germline lookup yields CDR1 MGHRA and CDR2 YSYEKL. The CDR3 region is CASNPIRGANTEAFF. CDR3 DNA sequence: TGCGCCAGCAACCCGATTAGGGGGGCCAACACTGAAGCTTTCTTT.

A remark on this clone: Other DNA sequences from this sample encode an identical CDR3 as well. The rearrangement links TRBV6-6 to TRBJ2-7; TRBD2 aligns across 10 bases. Unmatched junction bases numbered 2, after V lost 0 bases and J lost 3 bases. Germline V gene lookup returns CDR1 MNHNY and CDR2 SVGAGI (reference sequence). The CDR3 is 15 amino acids. The CDR3 nucleotides read TGTGCCAGCAGTTACTCCTCTAGCGGGAGCTACGAGCAGTACTTC. Residues: CASSYSSSGSYEQYF.

The chain joins TRBV7-9 to TRBJ1-1; D is perhaps TRBD1 (6 bases). V was pared by 3 bases and J by 2 bases, with 16 bases between. The germline V gene encodes CDR1 SEHNR and CDR2 FQNEAQ (reference sequence). The CDR3 has 16 amino acids. The DNA of the CDR3 is TGTGCCAGCAGCTTCCACACATCAGGGGAAAACACTGAAGCTTTCTTT. Protein sequence: CASSFHTSGENTEAFF. The full variable domain, rest sourced from reference TRBV7-9 and TRBJ1-1, is DTGVSQNPRHKITKRGQNVTFRCDPISEHNRLYWYRQTLGQGPEFLTYFQNEAQLEKSRLLSDRFSAERPKGSFSTLEIQRTEQGDSAMYLCASSFHTSGENTEAFFGQGTRLTVV.

The chain couples TRBV27 to TRBJ2-2; TRBD1 agrees at 7 bases. The J segment lost 2 bases and the V segment lost 6 bases, leaving 6 bases of the junction unmatched. The CDR3 contains 15 residues. In germline, CDR1 is MNHEY, CDR2 SMNVEV (reference sequence). The chain's CDR3 is CASSAGTVNTGELFF. The CDR3 DNA reads as TGTGCCAGCAGCGCCGGGACAGTTAACACCGGGGAGCTGTTTTTT.

The chain links TRBV7-9 to TRBJ1-2, with a tentative D call TRBD1 (5 bases). Trimming removed 1 base at V and 4 bases at J, with 13 bases between. Germline V gives CDR1 SEHNR, CDR2 FQNEAQ (reference sequence). CDR3 length: 15 amino acids. In DNA form, the CDR3 reads TGTGCCAGCAGCTTAGTGGGGGAGACAAGCTATGGCTACACCTTC. This gives the protein CASSLVGETSYGYTF. Variable domain in full (rest from reference TRBV7-9 and TRBJ1-2): DTGVSQNPRHKITKRGQNVTFRCDPISEHNRLYWYRQTLGQGPEFLTYFQNEAQLEKSRLLSDRFSAERPKGSFSTLEIQRTEQGDSAMYLCASSLVGETSYGYTFGSGTRLTVV.

J is TRBJ1-2 and V is TRBV5-6; D perhaps matches TRBD1 (5 bases). Germline values: CDR1 SGHDT, CDR2 YYEEEE. The CDR3 is made up of 14 amino acids. V was shortened by 6 bases and J by 4 bases, with 16 bases between the two germline ends. The CDR3 DNA reads as TGTGCCAGCACTGGGGGGAGGAACCCCTATGGCTACACCTTC. As protein: CASTGGRNPYGYTF.